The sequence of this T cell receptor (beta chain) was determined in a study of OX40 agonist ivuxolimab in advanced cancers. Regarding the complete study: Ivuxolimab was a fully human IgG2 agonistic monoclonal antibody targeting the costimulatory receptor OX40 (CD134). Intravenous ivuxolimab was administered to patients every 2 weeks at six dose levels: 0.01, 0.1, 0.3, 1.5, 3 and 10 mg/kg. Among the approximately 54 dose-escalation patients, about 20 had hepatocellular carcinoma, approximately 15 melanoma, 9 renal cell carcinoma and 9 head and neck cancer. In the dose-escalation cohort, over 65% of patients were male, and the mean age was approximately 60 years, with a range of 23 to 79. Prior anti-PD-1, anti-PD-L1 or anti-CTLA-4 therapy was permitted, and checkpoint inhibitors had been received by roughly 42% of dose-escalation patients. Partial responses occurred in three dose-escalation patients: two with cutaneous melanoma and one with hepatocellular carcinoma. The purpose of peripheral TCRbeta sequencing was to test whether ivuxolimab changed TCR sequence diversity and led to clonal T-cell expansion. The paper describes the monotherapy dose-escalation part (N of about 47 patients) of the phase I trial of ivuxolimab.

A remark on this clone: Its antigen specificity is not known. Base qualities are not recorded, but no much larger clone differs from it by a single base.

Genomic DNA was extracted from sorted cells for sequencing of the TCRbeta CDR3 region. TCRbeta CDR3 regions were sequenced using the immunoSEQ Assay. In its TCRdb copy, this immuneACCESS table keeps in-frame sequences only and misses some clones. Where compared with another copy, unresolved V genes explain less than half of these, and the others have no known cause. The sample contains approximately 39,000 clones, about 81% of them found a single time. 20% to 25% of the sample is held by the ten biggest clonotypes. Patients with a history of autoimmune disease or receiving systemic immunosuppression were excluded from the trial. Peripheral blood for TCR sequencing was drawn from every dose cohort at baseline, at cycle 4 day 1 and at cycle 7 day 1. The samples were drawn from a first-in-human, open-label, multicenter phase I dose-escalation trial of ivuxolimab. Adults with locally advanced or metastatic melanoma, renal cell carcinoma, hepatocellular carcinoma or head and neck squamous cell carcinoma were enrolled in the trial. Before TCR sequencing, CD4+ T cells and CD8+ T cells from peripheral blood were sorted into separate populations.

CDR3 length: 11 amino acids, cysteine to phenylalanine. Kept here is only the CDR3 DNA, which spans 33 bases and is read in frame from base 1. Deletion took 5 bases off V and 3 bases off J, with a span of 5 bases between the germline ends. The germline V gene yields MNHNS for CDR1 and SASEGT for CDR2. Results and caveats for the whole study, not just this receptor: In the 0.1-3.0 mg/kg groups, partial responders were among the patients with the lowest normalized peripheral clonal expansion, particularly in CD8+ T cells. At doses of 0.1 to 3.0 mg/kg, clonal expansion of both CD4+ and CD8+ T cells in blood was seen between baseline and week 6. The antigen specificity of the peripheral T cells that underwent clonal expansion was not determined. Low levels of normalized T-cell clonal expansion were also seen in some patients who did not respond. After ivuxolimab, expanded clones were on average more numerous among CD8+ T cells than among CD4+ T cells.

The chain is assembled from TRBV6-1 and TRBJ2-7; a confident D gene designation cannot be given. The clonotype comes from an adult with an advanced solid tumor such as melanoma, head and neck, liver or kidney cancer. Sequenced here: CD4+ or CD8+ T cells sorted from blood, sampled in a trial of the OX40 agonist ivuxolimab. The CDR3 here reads CASSSNYEQYF. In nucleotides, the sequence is TGTGCCAGCAGTTCCAACTACGAGCAGTACTTC.